The clone carrying this TCR beta chain was detected ten times or more. Antigen unknown. This sample was taken from a study of T cell repertoires in cytomegalovirus infection. General observations from the study: Using cumulative public TCR beta family frequency, the authors identified those who carried CMV together with the relevant HLA. The response measured ex vivo was dominated by TCR beta clonotypes (HLA-C-restricted and CMV-specific).

Trimming cost V 0 bases and J 4 bases; bases outside gene matches: 6. The CDR3 loop spans 17 amino acids. Per germline, CDR1 SGHTA and CDR2 FQGNSA. Each CDR3 protein gets one entry after TCRdb re-called the reads with MiXCR. The data hold about 97,000 distinct CDR3 sequences, with approximately 15% observed a single time. The chain couples TRBV7-2 to TRBJ1-3, with 10 bases lining up with TRBD1. This sequence originates from a human donor in good health (CMV status not recorded). Some clones in this sample may be carry-over from other donors' samples. The sequenced material came from PBMCs. In DNA, the CDR3 is TGTGCCAGCAGCTTAGCACCGGGACAGGGGCTAGGAAACACCATATATTTT. Amino acids: CASSLAPGQGLGNTIYF.